Shown below are 8 T cell receptor beta chains from a single sample sequenced in a study of T cells in women clearing cervical HPV infection. The method was immunoSEQ multiplex PCR; TCRdb's version includes in-frame clones alone and lacks a portion of them. Its table records around 30,000 clones. The specimen sequenced was blood buffy coat. All receptors derive from a woman aged 18 to 75 with a cervical HPV16 infection that either progressed to CIN3+ or cleared (not recorded which).

Details on this clone: With the read ending 3 residues before the CDR3 end, the germline J gene is used to fill in that end. The gene calls are TRBV7-3 and TRBJ2-1, with a possible D match to TRBD2 (7 bases). The V and J ends lost 5 bases and 9 bases respectively, with 23 bases between them. Germline loops: CDR1 SGHTA, CDR2 FQGTGA. The CDR3 contains 16 residues. The CDR3 loop reads CASSPGAGVLFGEQFF. The sequenced part of the CDR3 DNA is TGTGCCAGCAGCCCGGGGGCGGGGGTTCTTTTCGGTGAG.

With respect to this clone: The CDR3 goes on 3 residues after the read ends, and that part is filled in from the germline J gene. This rearrangement joins TRBV18 to TRBJ1-1; the D gene is possibly TRBD1 (6 bases). With 6 bases removed from V and 1 base from J, the gap between germline ends came to 12 bases. CDR1 KGHSH and CDR2 LQKENI come from the germline V gene. This CDR3 region has 14 residues. The CDR3 reads CASSMTGQNTEAFF. The sequenced part of the CDR3 DNA is TGTGCCAGCTCGATGACAGGCCAGAACACTGAA.

Concerning this clone itself: The missing CDR3 end, 3 residues past where the read stops, is filled in from the germline J gene. Other DNA sequences in the sample encode the same CDR3. The rearrangement links TRBV7-8 to TRBJ1-3; D might be TRBD1 (6 bases). This CDR3 contains 16 residues. The germline CDR1 and CDR2 sequences are SGHVS and FQNEAQ. Between the trimmed V and J ends, which lost 3 bases and 2 bases, there was a span of 14 bases. The DNA read from the CDR3 is TGTGCCAGCAGCTTTACCGGGACAATAGCTGGAAACACC. Translation gives CASSFTGTIAGNT. The whole CDR3 protein is CASSFTGTIAGNTIYF. Combining the CDR3 with reference TRBV7-8 and TRBJ1-3 gives the whole variable domain GAGVSQSPRYKVAKRGQDVALRCDPISGHVSLFWYQQALGQGPEFLTYFQNEAQLDKSGLPSDRFFAERPEGSVSTLKIQRTQQEDSAVYLCASSFTGTIAGNTIYFGEGSWLTVV.

Concerning this clone: The DNA ends 3 residues before the CDR3 does, and the rest of the CDR3 is filled in from the germline J gene. This sequence joins TRBV19 and TRBJ1-4; 9 bases are shared with TRBD1. CDR1 and CDR2 from the germline V gene are LNHDA and SQIVND (reference sequence). The CDR3 loop spans 14 amino acids. J was trimmed by 6 bases and V by 5 bases; bases with no gene match: 4. CDR3 residues: CASSSGQGYEKLFF. Incomplete CDR3 DNA: TGTGCCAGTAGTTCGGGACAGGGCTATGAAAAA.

A word on this clone: The sequenced fragment ends 3 residues before the CDR3 boundary, so the rest is inferred from the germline J gene. The rearrangement links TRBV5-1 to TRBJ2-1; 8 positions match TRBD1. The CDR3 runs 15 residues. Unmatched junction bases numbered 6, after V lost 2 bases and J lost 5 bases. The germline gives CDR1 SGHRS, CDR2 YFSETQ. The CDR3 bases that were read are TGCGCCAGCAGCTTTCGGGCAGGGGGCGACAATGAG. The encoded protein is CASSFRAGGDNE. The whole CDR3 region reads CASSFRAGGDNEQFF.

For this clone: The read ends 3 residues early relative to the CDR3; the germline J gene fills the gap. The chain uses TRBV6-1 and TRBJ1-5; D call uncertain. V gave up 3 bases and J gave up 9 bases, with 18 bases separating them. The CDR3 consists of 15 residues. The germline V gene has CDR1 MNHNS and CDR2 SASEGT. CDR3 bases read: TGTGCCAGCAGTGATAATTTTGCCAGCGCCCTGCCC. It codes for CASSDNFASALP. The whole CDR3 reads CASSDNFASALPQHF.

Concerning this clone itself: The CDR3 is cut off 3 residues early in the read; its end comes from the germline J gene. The rearrangement uses TRBV19 and TRBJ2-1, with 7 positions matching TRBD2. CDR1 and CDR2 from the germline V gene are LNHDA and SQIVND (reference sequence). Trimming took 9 bases from V and 5 from J; bases not matched to a gene: 13. CDR3 size: 15 residues. CDR3 DNA, as far as it was read: TGTGCCAGCCGCACTCCTAGCGGCCTTAACAATGAG. Translation gives CASRTPSGLNNE. The full CDR3 is CASRTPSGLNNEQFF.

In the case of this clone: Read coverage stops 3 residues before the CDR3 terminus; the germline J gene supplies the remainder. This chain joins TRBV28 and TRBJ2-7; 9 bases are shared with TRBD1. V trimming: 2 bases; J trimming: 2 bases; junction bases outside the gene matches: 4. Germline V lookup: CDR1 MDHEN, CDR2 SYDVKM. The CDR3 extends over 15 amino acids. CDR3 DNA (partial): TGTGCCAGCAGTTTACCCGGGACAGGGACCTACGAG. Its translation: CASSLPGTGTYE. The full CDR3 protein reads CASSLPGTGTYEQYF.